This TCR beta chain comes out of a study of shared clonotypes between healthy human individuals. The repertoire was sequenced with immunoSEQ multiplex PCR; TCRdb's copy has only in-frame clones and lacks some. Altogether 2 million to 3 million clones are present, 80% to 95% being singletons, with the ten largest covering roughly 0.39%. The sequence derives from a man younger than 30 in good health. Some clones in this sample may be carry-over from other donors' samples. The material sequenced was naive CD4+ T cells from PBMCs. Subset of the sample: CD45RA+ positively selected.

The CDR3 is CASSVGWGGSSYNEQFF. For the CDR3, the DNA is TGTGCCAGCAGCGTAGGGTGGGGCGGGAGCTCCTACAATGAGCAGTTCTTC. This chain links TRBV9 with TRBJ2-1; 7 nucleotides line up with TRBD2. V was clipped by 0 bases and J by 0 bases; unmatched bases: 6. Per the germline V gene, CDR1 is SGDLS and CDR2 is YYNGEE. This CDR3 has 17 amino acids.